This T cell receptor beta chain was profiled in a study of Graves' ophthalmopathy and Graves' hyperthyroidism. The wider study: Peripheral blood was obtained at first diagnosis, ahead of any treatment. Study-level points and caveats: A 13-signature model separated ophthalmopathy from stable hyperthyroidism, reaching roughly 85% sensitivity and roughly 84% specificity cross-validated. Most expanded clonotypes from thyroid (those above 0.001 frequency) were also found in blood.

RNA transcripts provided the template for amplifying TCR beta CDR3 regions. An opening RT-PCR round employed HTBI primers and preceded a second-round multiplex PCR. Each CDR3 protein gets one entry after TCRdb re-called the multiplex PCR reads with MiXCR. The data contain about 200,000 distinct CDR3 sequences, under 30% of them singletons. V lost 1 base and J 4 bases, leaving 10 bases between the germline ends. Per the germline V gene, CDR1 is MNHNS and CDR2 is SASEGT. The CDR3 has 14 amino acids. Details on this clonotype: The antigen is undetermined.

The sequenced sample consisted of peripheral blood. The J gene is TRBJ1-2, the V gene TRBV6-1; no clear D. This TCR was recovered from a man aged 45-60 years with Graves' ophthalmopathy. The CDR3 here is CASSEEAVLYGYTF. The CDR3 bases are TGTGCCAGCAGTGAAGAGGCAGTACTCTATGGCTACACCTTC.